These T cell receptor beta chains were read from a single sample in a study of shared clonotypes between healthy human individuals. The repertoire was sequenced with immunoSEQ multiplex PCR; TCRdb's copy has only in-frame clones and lacks some. The table lists millions of clones, roughly 91% of them singletons. Input material: naive CD8+ T cells from PBMCs. All receptors derive from a man between 18 and 29 years old in good health. Some clones in this sample may be carry-over from other donors' samples. Both conserved end residues are part of each CDR3. The D gene is left open where the match is weak. Some rows mark clone size as missing; the rest say once, few, many or name a class of expanded clone.

CDR3 length: 12
J gene: TRBJ2-2
clone size: NA
D gene: TRBD1
V gene: TRBV11-3
CDR3 DNA: TGTGCCAGCAGCCAGGGGGCCGGGGAGCTGTTTTTT
CDR3 protein: CASSQGAGELFF

CDR3 length: 13
J gene: TRBJ1-2
clone size: NA
D gene: NA
V gene: TRBV5-8
CDR3 DNA: TGTGCCAGCAGACCCGACAGGAACCATGGCTACACCTTC
CDR3 protein: CASRPDRNHGYTF

CDR3 length: 14
J gene: TRBJ1-5
clone size: NA
D gene: NA
V gene: TRBV28
CDR3 DNA: TGTGCCAGCAGTTTGAGCAGGTACGGTCAGCCCCAGCATTTT
CDR3 protein: CASSLSRYGQPQHF

CDR3 length: 14
J gene: TRBJ2-1
clone size: once
D gene: TRBD2
V gene: TRBV7-8
CDR3 DNA: TGTGCCAGCAGCTACCTAGCGGGAGGGAATGAGCAGTTCTTC
CDR3 protein: CASSYLAGGNEQFF

CDR3 length: 16
J gene: TRBJ2-1
clone size: NA
D gene: TRBD2
V gene: TRBV7-9
CDR3 DNA: TGTGCCAGCAGCTTATGGGCGGGAGGGGCCTACAATGAGCAGTTCTTC
CDR3 protein: CASSLWAGGAYNEQFF

CDR3 length: 14
J gene: TRBJ2-7
clone size: NA
D gene: TRBD1
V gene: TRBV10-3
CDR3 DNA: TGTGCCATCGCCCCGGACAGGGATTTCTACGAGCAGTACTTC
CDR3 protein: CAIAPDRDFYEQYF

CDR3 length: 14
J gene: TRBJ2-2
clone size: NA
D gene: NA
V gene: TRBV7-9
CDR3 DNA: TGTGCCAGCAGCCCTACAGGGAACACCGGGGAGCTGTTTTTT
CDR3 protein: CASSPTGNTGELFF

CDR3 length: 15
J gene: TRBJ2-4
clone size: NA
D gene: NA
V gene: TRBV6-1
CDR3 DNA: TGTGCCAGCAGAGGACAGACCCTAGCCAAAAACATTCAGTACTTC
CDR3 protein: CASRGQTLAKNIQYF

CDR3 length: 15
J gene: TRBJ2-7
clone size: NA
D gene: TRBD2
V gene: TRBV7-9
CDR3 DNA: TGTGCCAGCAGCCGTCTAGCGGGAGATCGGTACGAGCAGTACTTC
CDR3 protein: CASSRLAGDRYEQYF

CDR3 length: 15
J gene: TRBJ2-7
clone size: NA
D gene: NA
V gene: TRBV4-1
CDR3 DNA: TGCGCCAGCAGCCACACACAAGCCAGCTCCTACGAGCAGTACTTC
CDR3 protein: CASSHTQASSYEQYF

CDR3 length: 15
J gene: TRBJ2-7
clone size: NA
D gene: NA
V gene: TRBV5-5
CDR3 DNA: TGTGCCAGCAGCAGGGGGGACAGTAGCTCCTACGAGCAGTACTTC
CDR3 protein: CASSRGDSSSYEQYF

CDR3 length: 13
J gene: TRBJ2-7
clone size: NA
D gene: NA
V gene: TRBV19
CDR3 DNA: TGTGCCAGTAGTCTCCGACTAGCCTACGAGCAGTACTTC
CDR3 protein: CASSLRLAYEQYF

CDR3 length: 18
J gene: TRBJ2-7
clone size: NA
D gene: TRBD1
V gene: TRBV7-6
CDR3 DNA: TGTGCCAGCAGCTCAAATATCCCGGGACAGAAGCACTCCTACGAGCAGTACTTC
CDR3 protein: CASSSNIPGQKHSYEQYF

CDR3 length: 15
J gene: TRBJ1-5
clone size: NA
D gene: TRBD1
V gene: TRBV9
CDR3 DNA: TGTGCCAGCACCAGAACAGGGGGCGAGGATCAGCCCCAGCATTTT
CDR3 protein: CASTRTGGEDQPQHF

CDR3 length: 15
J gene: TRBJ2-1
clone size: NA
D gene: NA
V gene: TRBV7-9
CDR3 DNA: TGTGCCAGCAGCTACCGACCAATGAACTACAATGAGCAGTTCTTC
CDR3 protein: CASSYRPMNYNEQFF

CDR3 length: 12
J gene: TRBJ1-1
clone size: NA
D gene: NA
V gene: TRBV7-9
CDR3 DNA: TGTGCCAGCAGCTTTGTAGCTACTGAAGCTTTCTTT
CDR3 protein: CASSFVATEAFF

CDR3 length: 14
J gene: TRBJ2-2
clone size: NA
D gene: NA
V gene: TRBV27
CDR3 DNA: TGTGCCAGCAGTTTTGGGCAGGGGATCGGGGAGCTGTTTTTT
CDR3 protein: CASSFGQGIGELFF

CDR3 length: 13
J gene: TRBJ2-1
clone size: NA
D gene: NA
V gene: TRBV4-1
CDR3 DNA: TGCGCCAGCAGCCCCTTCTCGGACGGGAGTCGCTTCTTC
CDR3 protein: CASSPFSDGSRFF

CDR3 length: 12
J gene: TRBJ2-1
clone size: NA
D gene: TRBD2
V gene: TRBV19
CDR3 DNA: TGTGCCAGTAGAACAACGGGGGGTGAGCAGTTCTTC
CDR3 protein: CASRTTGGEQFF

CDR3 length: 15
J gene: TRBJ2-7
clone size: NA
D gene: TRBD2
V gene: TRBV4-3
CDR3 DNA: TGCGCCAGCAGCCAAGTTCTAGCGGGGCCTTACGAGCAGTACTTC
CDR3 protein: CASSQVLAGPYEQYF

CDR3 length: 14
J gene: TRBJ2-1
clone size: NA
D gene: NA
V gene: TRBV27
CDR3 DNA: TGTGCCAGCAGTTTTGGGGGGGCGTGGAATGAGCAGTTCTTC
CDR3 protein: CASSFGGAWNEQFF

CDR3 length: 14
J gene: TRBJ1-5
clone size: NA
D gene: NA
V gene: TRBV5-8
CDR3 DNA: TGTGCCAGCAGCTTGGGTTCGGGGAATCAGCCCCAGCATTTT
CDR3 protein: CASSLGSGNQPQHF

CDR3 length: 12
J gene: TRBJ2-7
clone size: NA
D gene: NA
V gene: TRBV5-6
CDR3 DNA: TGTGCCAGCAGCTTTGGCAGCTACGAGCAGTACTTC
CDR3 protein: CASSFGSYEQYF

CDR3 length: 15
J gene: TRBJ1-4
clone size: NA
D gene: NA
V gene: TRBV29-1
CDR3 DNA: TGCAGCGTTGATCCCCCGGGACATTTTAATGAAAAACTGTTTTTT
CDR3 protein: CSVDPPGHFNEKLFF

CDR3 length: 12
J gene: TRBJ2-7
clone size: NA
D gene: TRBD1
V gene: TRBV11-2
CDR3 DNA: TGTGCCAGCAGCTACAGGGGAGCCGAGCAGTACTTC
CDR3 protein: CASSYRGAEQYF

CDR3 length: 12
J gene: TRBJ2-1
clone size: NA
D gene: NA
V gene: TRBV7-9
CDR3 DNA: TGTGCCAGCAGCTTATTCCGGGGTGAGCAGTTCTTC
CDR3 protein: CASSLFRGEQFF

CDR3 length: 12
J gene: TRBJ2-1
clone size: NA
D gene: NA
V gene: TRBV27
CDR3 DNA: TGTGCCAGCAGTTTGATGGGCAATGAGCAGTTCTTC
CDR3 protein: CASSLMGNEQFF

CDR3 length: 15
J gene: TRBJ2-3
clone size: NA
D gene: NA
V gene: TRBV5-6
CDR3 DNA: TGTGCCAGCACCACAAGGGGTGGGAACCCAGATACGCAGTATTTT
CDR3 protein: CASTTRGGNPDTQYF

CDR3 length: 13
J gene: TRBJ2-1
clone size: NA
D gene: TRBD2
V gene: TRBV29-1
CDR3 DNA: TGCAGCGTTGTTCTAGCGGGAAACAATGAGCAGTTCTTC
CDR3 protein: CSVVLAGNNEQFF

CDR3 length: 16
J gene: TRBJ2-7
clone size: NA
D gene: TRBD2
V gene: TRBV2
CDR3 DNA: TGTGCCAGCAGACGGACCGGGACTAGCGGGTCCTACGAGCAGTACTTC
CDR3 protein: CASRRTGTSGSYEQYF

CDR3 length: 15
J gene: TRBJ1-1
clone size: NA
D gene: TRBD1
V gene: TRBV27
CDR3 DNA: TGTGCCAGCAGTTTAACCAGGGGGCTATTAACTGAAGCTTTCTTT
CDR3 protein: CASSLTRGLLTEAFF

CDR3 length: 13
J gene: TRBJ1-2
clone size: NA
D gene: NA
V gene: TRBV7-8
CDR3 DNA: TGTGCCAGCAGCTTATACAGGAACTATGGCTACACCTTC
CDR3 protein: CASSLYRNYGYTF

CDR3 length: 16
J gene: TRBJ2-4
clone size: NA
D gene: TRBD2
V gene: TRBV2
CDR3 DNA: TGTGCCAGCAGTGTCCTAGCGGGAGTAAGCAAAAACATTCAGTACTTC
CDR3 protein: CASSVLAGVSKNIQYF

CDR3 length: 18
J gene: TRBJ2-1
clone size: NA
D gene: TRBD2
V gene: TRBV30
CDR3 DNA: TGTGCCTGGAGAAAAAGAGGGACGACGGGAGGGCGATACAATGAGCAGTTCTTC
CDR3 protein: CAWRKRGTTGGRYNEQFF

CDR3 length: 15
J gene: TRBJ2-7
clone size: NA
D gene: NA
V gene: TRBV5-5
CDR3 DNA: TGTGCCAGCAGCCCCGGAACGGGACCCTCCTACGAGCAGTACTTC
CDR3 protein: CASSPGTGPSYEQYF

CDR3 length: 15
J gene: TRBJ2-7
clone size: NA
D gene: NA
V gene: TRBV4-1
CDR3 DNA: TGCGCCAGCAGCCCCTGGGGAAGCGGCTCCTACGAGCAGTACTTC
CDR3 protein: CASSPWGSGSYEQYF

CDR3 length: 16
J gene: TRBJ2-7
clone size: NA
D gene: NA
V gene: TRBV7-9
CDR3 DNA: TGTGCCAGCAGCTCCTCGGGACGGCGCAAGGAGAACGAGCAGTACTTC
CDR3 protein: CASSSSGRRKENEQYF

CDR3 length: 11
J gene: TRBJ2-2
clone size: NA
D gene: NA
V gene: TRBV19
CDR3 DNA: TGTGCCAGTACGTCGGCCGGGGAGCTGTTTTTT
CDR3 protein: CASTSAGELFF

CDR3 length: 14
J gene: TRBJ2-3
clone size: NA
D gene: NA
V gene: TRBV28
CDR3 DNA: TGTGCCAGCAGCCTTAGCCCGATCTTGGATACGCAGTATTTT
CDR3 protein: CASSLSPILDTQYF

CDR3 length: 13
J gene: TRBJ1-2
clone size: NA
D gene: NA
V gene: TRBV5-4
CDR3 DNA: TGTGCCAGCAGCTCCTCCATATTAAGTGGCTACACCTTC
CDR3 protein: CASSSSILSGYTF

CDR3 length: 14
J gene: TRBJ2-1
clone size: few
D gene: TRBD1
V gene: TRBV29-1
CDR3 DNA: TGCAGCATGGGGACAGGGGGATCCTACAATGAGCAGTTCTTC
CDR3 protein: CSMGTGGSYNEQFF

CDR3 length: 21
J gene: TRBJ2-1
clone size: once
D gene: TRBD1
V gene: TRBV5-1
CDR3 DNA: TGCGCCAGCAGCTTAACCCCAGGCCGGGACAGGGGTCGACTAGCTATATATGAGCAGTTCTTC
CDR3 protein: CASSLTPGRDRGRLAIYEQFF

CDR3 length: 15
J gene: TRBJ1-5
clone size: NA
D gene: NA
V gene: TRBV2
CDR3 DNA: TGTGCCAGCAGTCCTGAAGGGGTTAGCAATCAGCCCCAGCATTTT
CDR3 protein: CASSPEGVSNQPQHF

CDR3 length: 17
J gene: TRBJ2-1
clone size: NA
D gene: TRBD1
V gene: TRBV4-1
CDR3 DNA: TGCGCCAGCAGCCAAGATTATGGCAGGGGGCCCTACAATGAGCAGTTCTTC
CDR3 protein: CASSQDYGRGPYNEQFF

CDR3 length: 15
J gene: TRBJ2-1
clone size: NA
D gene: TRBD2
V gene: TRBV4-3
CDR3 DNA: TGCGCCAGCAGCCTTCTGACTAGCGGGAAGGCTGAGCAGTTCTTC
CDR3 protein: CASSLLTSGKAEQFF